Each of the 24 T cell receptor beta chains below was sequenced from the same sample in a study of blood T cells in healthy people across ages. A second PCR, run for roughly 7 to 12 cycles, used a sample-barcoded 5' primer plus a J-beta primer mix. MiXCR, run by TCRdb on the 5' RACE reads, gives a single entry per CDR3 protein. Among 380,000 or so distinct CDR3 sequences, about 55% were seen once, and the ten largest hold 45% to 60%. The sequencing input was blood. The receptors stem from a man aged 60 to 69 in good health.

This chain joins TRBV11-1 and TRBJ1-1; D might be TRBD1 (5 bases). The germline gives CDR1 SGHAT, CDR2 FQDESV (reference sequence). The germline V and J ends were trimmed by 5 bases and 1 base, with 11 bases remaining between them. The CDR3 covers 14 residues. The DNA for the CDR3 is TGTGCCAGCAGCGCCAGGGTATCGAACACTGAAGCTTTCTTT. Protein: CASSARVSNTEAFF.

The table lists this clonotype with a count of one. The CDR3 protein is CASTSRATGPGELFF. Here the CDR3 DNA reads TGTGCCAGCACCAGCCGGGCCACTGGACCCGGGGAGCTGTTTTTT. This chain connects TRBV6-1 to TRBJ2-2; D is uncertain. The CDR3 spans 15 residues. CDR1 MNHNS and CDR2 SASEGT come from the germline V gene. V was clipped by 7 bases and J by 6 bases, with 18 bases between them.

There are many counts of this clonotype. V usage is TRBV20-1 and J usage is TRBJ2-1; tentatively, D is TRBD1 or TRBD2 (5 bases each). The CDR3 is made up of 14 amino acids. Germline V CDR1 and CDR2: DFQATT, SNEGSKA (reference sequence). V was cut by 1 base and J by 5 bases, with 12 bases left in between. The CDR3 DNA reads as TGCAGTGCTAGAGGTTCCCGGGACCACAATGAGCAGTTCTTC. The encoded protein is CSARGSRDHNEQFF.

This clonotype was detected ten times or more. The chain couples TRBV11-2 to TRBJ1-2, with D possibly being TRBD1 (5 bases). Trimming stripped 5 bases from V and 6 bases from J, with 16 bases between. CDR3 length: 14 residues. Germline V gene lookup returns CDR1 SGHAT and CDR2 FQNNGV. Written as DNA, the CDR3 is TGTGCCAGCAGCGGCCAGGGCTCTGGCGATGGCTACACCTTC. As protein: CASSGQGSGDGYTF.

This clonotype has a single count. The chain uses TRBV7-2 and TRBJ1-5; no reliable D call. Germline values: CDR1 SGHTA, CDR2 FQGNSA. This CDR3 comprises 13 residues. V dropped 2 bases and J dropped 1 base, with 3 bases sitting between them. CDR3 residues: CASSLFSNQPQHF. The CDR3 DNA sequence: TGTGCCAGCAGCTTATTCAGCAATCAGCCCCAGCATTTT.

V gene TRBV28 combines with J gene TRBJ2-1; D is possibly TRBD1 or TRBD2 (5 bases each). The germline V gene has CDR1 MDHEN and CDR2 SYDVKM. The CDR3 runs 12 residues. The V end lost 6 bases, the J end lost 8 bases, and 11 bases lay between the germline ends. CDR3 sequence: CASRKRGYEQFF. The DNA for the CDR3 is TGTGCCAGCAGGAAGAGGGGCTATGAGCAGTTCTTC.

The chain joins TRBV20-1 to TRBJ1-2; D is undetermined. Germline CDR1 is DFQATT and CDR2 is SNEGSKA (reference sequence). CDR3 length: 12 residues. V lost 2 bases and J lost 2, with 6 bases in between. CDR3 DNA: TGCAGTGCTAGATTGGTGAACTATGGCTACACCTTC. This translates into CSARLVNYGYTF.

About this clonotype: One end of the junction is discordant with germline, which a read error may explain. The J gene is TRBJ1-2, the V gene TRBV5-6; 9 bases map to TRBD1. The CDR3 runs 15 residues. Germline V gives CDR1 SGHDT, CDR2 YYEEEE. The CDR3 is CASSTKGQGAYGHTF. In DNA, the CDR3 is TGTGCCAGCAGCACCAAGGGACAGGGCGCCTATGGCCACACCTTC.

The chain has TRBV20-1 and TRBJ2-2; D is unresolved. The CDR3 has 14 residues. V was trimmed by 1 base and J by 2 bases, leaving 8 bases between them. Germline V CDR1 and CDR2: DFQATT, SNEGSKA (reference sequence). CDR3 region: CSARGTDNTGELFF. The CDR3 DNA follows: TGCAGTGCTAGAGGAACAGACAACACCGGGGAGCTGTTTTTT.

Details on this clonotype: Lacking the conserved final phenylalanine or tryptophan, this CDR3 likely reflects a read error. The chain is built from TRBV6-6 and TRBJ2-5, with TRBD1 matching over 12 bases. The germline V gene encodes CDR1 MNHNY and CDR2 SVGAGI (reference sequence). The CDR3 spans 13 residues. The CDR3 DNA reads as TGTGCGGCCGGGACAGGGGGCAGAGAGACCCAGTACGTC. Protein: CAAGTGGRETQYV.

The chain carries TRBV28 and TRBJ1-1; no clear D. CDR1 is MDHEN, CDR2 SYDVKM, per germline. The CDR3 spans 13 residues. Trimming pared 9 bases from V and 10 bases from J, leaving 21 bases between. CDR3 coding DNA: TGTGCCAGTGGAAGGACGGAGGAGTGGAGAGCTTTCTTT. Its translation is CASGRTEEWRAFF.

This clonotype was observed a few times. The chain employs TRBV20-1 and TRBJ2-5, with TRBD2 matching 7 bases. CDR1 is DFQATT, CDR2 SNEGSKA, per germline (reference sequence). With 5 bases clipped from V and 4 bases from J, the junction kept 13 bases outside the gene matches. The CDR3 length is 15 residues. DNA for the CDR3: TGCAGTGCTGGGAGGGCGAGCCATTCTGGAGAGACCCAGTACTTC. Translated, it gives CSAGRASHSGETQYF.

At least ten counts were recorded for this clonotype. The chain is built from TRBV4-3 and TRBJ2-6, with D unclear. CDR1 and CDR2 (germline): LGHNA, YSLEER. V lost 4 bases, J lost 0 bases, and 7 bases lay in between. This CDR3 comprises 15 residues. The CDR3: CASSLSTSGANVLTF. CDR3 DNA: TGCGCCAGCAGCCTCAGCACCTCTGGGGCCAACGTCCTGACTTTC.

The chain joins TRBV30 to TRBJ2-1; 8 bases map to TRBD1. The V gene end was trimmed by 0 bases and the J gene end by 5 bases; junction bases not matched to a gene: 9. Germline V gene sequence: CDR1 GTSNPN, CDR2 SVGIG (reference sequence). The CDR3 totals 16 residues. CDR3 residues: CAWSVGTGNLNNEQFF. The CDR3 DNA follows: TGTGCCTGGAGTGTCGGGACAGGAAATTTAAACAATGAGCAGTTCTTC.

This clonotype was picked up one time. The chain links TRBV2 to TRBJ1-2, with 7 bases aligning to TRBD1. The germline V gene has CDR1 SNHLY and CDR2 FYNNEI. The CDR3 runs to 12 residues. The J segment lost 6 bases and the V segment lost 8 bases, leaving 6 bases of the junction unmatched. The CDR3 sequence: CASGDSPDGYTF. As DNA, the CDR3 is TGTGCCAGCGGGGACAGTCCAGATGGCTACACCTTC.

V is TRBV28 and J is TRBJ1-1, with a weak D call TRBD1 (6 bases). Germline V gives CDR1 MDHEN, CDR2 SYDVKM. This CDR3 has 10 amino acids. Trimming removed 5 bases from V and 9 bases from J, with 7 bases in between. DNA of the CDR3: TGTGCCAGCAGTACAGGGAAAGCTTTCTTT. Its protein is CASSTGKAFF.

This clonotype has more than one count but fewer than ten. The V gene is TRBV20-1, the J gene TRBJ2-1; TRBD2 matches at 16 bases. The J segment lost 6 bases and the V segment lost 3 bases, leaving 8 bases of the junction unmatched. The CDR3 length is 17 residues. In germline, CDR1 is DFQATT, CDR2 SNEGSKA (reference sequence). Here the CDR3 reads CSASFGTSGRGGNEQFF. CDR3 nucleotide sequence: TGCAGTGCTAGTTTTGGGACTAGCGGGAGGGGGGGCAATGAGCAGTTCTTC.

The table lists this clonotype with a count of one. CDR3 coding DNA: TGTGCCAGCAGCGCTACCGGACTAGCGGAGGTCAATGAGCAGTTCTTC. Residues: CASSATGLAEVNEQFF. This sequence joins TRBV9 and TRBJ2-1, with TRBD2 matching over 10 bases. The V gene end was trimmed by 3 bases and the J gene end by 6 bases; junction bases not matched to a gene: 9. From germline, CDR1 is SGDLS and CDR2 YYNGEE. The CDR3 is 16 residues long.

In its sample, this clonotype was seen a few times. This chain links TRBV27 with TRBJ2-6, with D perhaps TRBD1 (6 bases). Deletions cut 3 bases from V and 3 bases from J, with 12 bases between. The CDR3 runs to 16 residues. Germline V gene sequence: CDR1 MNHEY, CDR2 SMNVEV (reference sequence). This chain's CDR3 is CASSFPGGVGANVLTF. The CDR3 DNA reads as TGTGCCAGCAGTTTTCCTGGGGGCGTTGGGGCCAACGTCCTGACTTTC.

The J gene is TRBJ1-2, the V gene TRBV7-2; D uncertain. Deletions cut 7 bases from V and 5 bases from J, with 17 bases between. The CDR3 loop spans 14 amino acids. Looked up from germline, CDR1 is SGHTA and CDR2 is FQGNSA. The CDR3 DNA follows: TGTACCAGCATTGTAGCGCGGACCAATTATGGCTACACCTTC. It specifies CTSIVARTNYGYTF.

The chain has TRBV11-2 and TRBJ1-2; D gene unclear. Germline V lookup: CDR1 SGHAT, CDR2 FQNNGV. Between the trimmed V and J ends, which lost 0 bases and 8 bases, there was a span of 13 bases. The CDR3 runs to 14 residues. In DNA form, the CDR3 reads TGTGCCAGCAGCTTAGACCGGGTCGCTGGAGGCTACACCTTC. As protein: CASSLDRVAGGYTF.

This clonotype has just a few counts. The rearrangement joins TRBV5-1 to TRBJ2-3, with a weak D call TRBD2 (5 bases). V dropped 3 bases and J dropped 0 bases, with 11 bases sitting between them. Germline V gene sequence: CDR1 SGHRS, CDR2 YFSETQ. The CDR3 contains 15 residues. DNA of the CDR3: TGCGCCAGCAGCTCCGCCGGGGAGAGCACAGATACGCAGTATTTT. Its translation: CASSSAGESTDTQYF.

About this clonotype: A read error may produce the germline difference seen at one junction end. The gene calls are TRBV7-2 and TRBJ2-3; a weak D match, TRBD2 (6 bases). CDR3 length: 14 residues. Germline CDR1 is SGHTA and CDR2 is FQGNSA. CDR3 bases: TGTGCCAGCAGCGTAGCCCGACTAGCAGATACGCAGTATTTT. It translates to CASSVARLADTQYF.

V gene TRBV6-1 combines with J gene TRBJ1-1; TRBD1 matches at 7 bases. Trimming cost V 7 bases and J 6 bases; bases outside gene matches: 11. Germline V gene sequence: CDR1 MNHNS, CDR2 SASEGT. The CDR3 sequence is 14 residues long. The CDR3 DNA is TGTGCCAGCACGACAGGGAAAGAGGTCGCTGAAGCTTTCTTT. Translated: CASTTGKEVAEAFF.